The sequence of this T cell receptor (beta chain) was determined in a study of T cells after yellow fever vaccination. One entry per CDR3 protein, called by TCRdb with MiXCR from the 5' RACE reads. The sample carries roughly 400,000 distinct CDR3 sequences, roughly 20% recorded once. Germline V gene lookup returns CDR1 SGHDN and CDR2 FVKESK. The ends were cut back, 1 base at V and 1 base at J, with 10 bases in the middle. This CDR3 contains 15 residues. The receptor comes from a man between 18 and 29 years old who received the YFV17D yellow fever vaccine. Sequenced material: PBMCs, taken before the yellow fever booster vaccination. The chain uses TRBV14 and TRBJ2-5; D unresolved. CDR3 in DNA: TGTGCCAGCAGCCAAGTTACGAGTATCCAAGAGACCCAGTACTTC. It translates to CASSQVTSIQETQYF. Full variable domain (rest looked up from reference TRBV14 and TRBJ2-5): EAGVTQFPSHSVIEKGQTVTLRCDPISGHDNLYWYRRVMGKEIKFLLHFVKESKQDESGMPNNRFLAERTGGTYSTLKVQPAELEDSGVYFCASSQVTSIQETQYFGPGTRLLVL.